This is a list of T cell receptor beta chains from one sample in a study of blood T cell repertoires in COVID-19. TCRdb's copy holds only in-frame clones and misses some; the assay was immunoSEQ multiplex PCR. The data contain 200,000 to 250,000 clones, approximately 90% of them seen just once; the ten biggest clones take up more than 2.5%. The sequenced sample was PBMCs or T cells enriched from blood (not recorded which). The receptors here all came from a woman in her twenties or thirties who had recovered from COVID-19. CDR3s include the opening cysteine and the closing phenylalanine or tryptophan. The order of the fields is clone size, D gene, V gene, J gene, CDR3 protein, CDR3 DNA. A D gene is named only where the DNA matches it firmly. Size values are once, few and many counts, or a class for expanded clones, and some rows have none.

>.|TRBD2|TRBV7-6|TRBJ2-7
CASSSWTSGGAEQYF
TGTGCCAGCAGCTCCTGGACTAGCGGGGGTGCCGAGCAGTACTTC
>.|.|TRBV27|TRBJ1-2
CASSLTSRRLANYGYTF
TGTGCCAGCAGTTTAACATCGAGACGGCTAGCTAACTATGGCTACACCTTC
>.|.|TRBV20-1|TRBJ1-1
CSAGLYTEAFF
TGCAGTGCAGGACTGTACACTGAAGCTTTCTTT
>.|.|TRBV19|TRBJ2-1
CASSIAYILYNEQFF
TGTGCCAGTAGTATAGCTTATATCCTATACAATGAGCAGTTCTTC
>.|TRBD1|TRBV5-5|TRBJ1-2
CASSLGTGGDGYTF
TGTGCCAGCAGCTTGGGGACAGGGGGTGATGGCTACACCTTC
>.|.|TRBV21-1|TRBJ1-5
CAGHVRGSWQPQHF
TGTGCCGGCCATGTAAGAGGGAGCTGGCAGCCCCAGCATTTT
>.|.|TRBV3-1/TRBV3-2|TRBJ1-6
CASSQASSYNSPLHF
TGTGCCAGCAGCCAAGCGAGTTCCTATAATTCACCCCTCCACTTT
>few|.|TRBV6-5|TRBJ1-2
CASMGYTDYGYTF
TGTGCCAGCATGGGCTACACCGACTATGGCTACACCTTC
>.|.|TRBV2|TRBJ1-5
CASSVGLDSNQPQHF
TGTGCCAGCAGTGTTGGACTTGACAGCAATCAGCCCCAGCATTTT
>.|TRBD1|TRBV7-8|TRBJ1-1
CASSDRGRGTEAFF
TGTGCCAGCAGCGACAGGGGTAGGGGGACTGAAGCTTTCTTT
>.|TRBD2|TRBV7-3|TRBJ2-3
CASSLTLAGRTDTQYF
TGTGCCAGCAGCTTAACACTAGCGGGCCGCACAGATACGCAGTATTTT
>.|.|TRBV12-2|TRBJ2-3
CASRPLAWSTDTQYF
TGTGCAAGTCGCCCTCTAGCTTGGAGCACAGATACGCAGTATTTT
>.|TRBD1|TRBV29-1|TRBJ1-5
CSVIGQGINQPQHF
TGCAGCGTTATAGGACAGGGTATCAATCAGCCCCAGCATTTT
>.|.|TRBV4-3|TRBJ1-4
CASSQDRAGAEKLFF
TGCGCCAGCAGCCAAGATCGGGCAGGGGCTGAAAAACTGTTTTTT
>.|TRBD1|TRBV5-4|TRBJ1-2
CASSSTGNYGYTF
TGTGCCAGCAGCTCGACAGGGAACTATGGCTACACCTTC
>.|.|TRBV4-2|TRBJ1-2
CASSHLKGGTHGYTF
TGTGCCAGCAGCCACCTAAAGGGGGGGACGCATGGCTACACCTTC
>.|TRBD1|TRBV18|TRBJ1-5
CASSTGTALNQPQHF
TGTGCCAGCTCAACAGGGACAGCTCTAAATCAGCCCCAGCATTTT
>.|.|TRBV4-1|TRBJ1-1
CASSQYQGNTEAFF
TGCGCCAGCAGCCAATACCAGGGTAACACTGAAGCTTTCTTT
>.|.|TRBV7-6|TRBJ1-2
CASSLAPQSNYGYTF
TGTGCCAGCAGCTTAGCGCCACAGTCTAACTATGGCTACACCTTC
>.|TRBD1|TRBV13|TRBJ2-7
CASSLKRATGARYEQYF
TGTGCCAGCAGCTTGAAGAGGGCGACAGGGGCGAGGTACGAGCAGTACTTC
>.|TRBD1|TRBV19|TRBJ2-2
CASSIREQGSTGELFF
TGTGCCAGTAGTATTAGAGAACAGGGGAGCACCGGGGAGCTGTTTTTT
>.|.|TRBV6-2/TRBV6-3|TRBJ1-5
CASSPPADWYSNQPQHF
TGTGCCAGCAGTCCACCCGCAGACTGGTATAGCAATCAGCCCCAGCATTTT
>.|.|TRBV15|TRBJ2-5
CATSRDYPPGGETQYF
TGTGCCACCAGCAGAGATTATCCCCCAGGAGGCGAGACCCAGTACTTC
>.|.|TRBV13|TRBJ2-3
CASSLAPTRLITDTQYF
TGTGCCAGCAGCTTAGCACCCACTCGACTAATCACAGATACGCAGTATTTT
>few|TRBD1|TRBV5-6|TRBJ2-7
CASSLGTGTYEQYF
TGTGCCAGCAGCTTGGGGACAGGGACCTACGAGCAGTACTTC
>.|.|TRBV7-2|TRBJ1-5
CASSLALARNQPQHF
TGTGCCAGCAGCTTAGCGCTAGCTCGCAATCAGCCCCAGCATTTT
>.|.|TRBV27|TRBJ2-3
CASSMGLSKTPNF
TGTGCCAGCAGTATGGGACTCTCAAAGACCCCGAATTTT
>.|.|TRBV9|TRBJ1-2
CASSVDAFTANYGYTF
TGTGCCAGCAGCGTAGACGCCTTCACAGCTAACTATGGCTACACCTTC
>.|.|TRBV5-5|TRBJ2-7
CASSFRAISYEQYF
TGTGCCAGCAGCTTCAGGGCTATTTCCTACGAGCAGTACTTC
>once|.|TRBV6-5|TRBJ1-2
CASTPGREWNYGYTF
TGTGCCAGCACCCCAGGGAGGGAGTGGAACTATGGCTACACCTTC
>.|.|TRBV2|TRBJ2-6
CASIGTPGANVLTF
TGTGCCAGCATCGGGACACCTGGGGCCAACGTCCTGACTTTC
>once|TRBD1|TRBV7-2|TRBJ1-1
CASSVWTGDNFF
TGTGCCAGCAGCGTATGGACAGGGGATAATTTCTTT
>.|.|TRBV5-6|TRBJ1-5
CASSSVAGQPQHF
TGTGCCAGCAGCTCCGTGGCGGGTCAGCCCCAGCATTTT
>.|TRBD1|TRBV3-1/TRBV3-2|TRBJ1-5
CASSQGQGPQPQHF
TGTGCCAGCAGCCAAGGACAGGGTCCTCAGCCCCAGCATTTT
>.|.|TRBV18|TRBJ2-2
CASSPQGAGELFF
TGTGCCAGCTCACCACAGGGGGCCGGGGAGCTGTTTTTT
>.|.|TRBV4-3|TRBJ2-1
CASSQDQGGNNEQFF
TGCGCCAGCAGCCAAGACCAGGGGGGAAACAATGAGCAGTTCTTC
>few|TRBD1|TRBV19|TRBJ1-5
CASRQGARGNQPQHF
TGTGCTTCAAGGCAGGGGGCTAGGGGCAATCAGCCCCAGCATTTT
>once|.|TRBV7-2|TRBJ2-1
CASSFQSRPLLPNEQFF
TGTGCCAGCAGCTTCCAAAGTAGGCCGTTACTACCTAATGAGCAGTTCTTC
>.|.|TRBV5-4|TRBJ1-1
CASSSRTAMNTEAFF
TGTGCCAGCAGCTCCCGGACAGCCATGAACACTGAAGCTTTCTTT
>.|.|TRBV6-1|TRBJ1-1
CASSEAAGKNTEAFF
TGTGCCAGCAGTGAAGCGGCCGGGAAGAACACTGAAGCTTTCTTT
>.|.|TRBV12-3/TRBV12-4|TRBJ1-2
CASSFSVLGYTF
TGTGCCAGCAGTTTTTCCGTCCTCGGCTACACCTTC
>many|.|TRBV29-1|TRBJ1-2
CSVESDSYYGYTF
TGCAGCGTAGAATCGGACAGTTACTATGGCTACACCTTC
>.|.|TRBV14|TRBJ2-3
CASSILGATDTQYF
TGTGCCAGCAGCATACTTGGGGCAACAGATACGCAGTATTTT
>.|TRBD1|TRBV4-1|TRBJ1-5
CASSQDPRTGFNQPQHF
TGCGCCAGCAGCCAAGATCCCCGGACAGGGTTCAATCAGCCCCAGCATTTT
>.|.|TRBV19|TRBJ1-4
CASRFLGQTNEKLFF
TGTGCCAGTAGGTTTTTGGGGCAAACTAATGAAAAACTGTTTTTT
>.|TRBD2|TRBV7-2|TRBJ2-5
CASSLDPAGEPAPQYF
TGTGCCAGCAGCTTAGATCCAGCGGGGGAGCCAGCGCCCCAGTACTTC
>few|.|TRBV12-3/TRBV12-4|TRBJ2-1
CASSFSGQTQFF
TGTGCCAGCAGTTTTTCGGGACAAACGCAGTTCTTC
>.|.|TRBV19|TRBJ2-2
CASSIARTGELFF
TGTGCCAGTAGTATCGCCAGAACCGGGGAGCTGTTTTTT
>.|TRBD2|TRBV27|TRBJ2-3
CASRVFIGTSGVGADTQYF
TGTGCCAGCAGAGTTTTTATAGGGACTAGCGGGGTGGGCGCAGATACGCAGTATTTT
>.|.|TRBV7-2|TRBJ1-3
CASSLGGNIGNTIYF
TGTGCCAGCAGCTTAGGCGGAAACATTGGAAACACCATATATTTT
>.|TRBD1|TRBV19|TRBJ1-2
CASSTPWTGGYGYTF
TGTGCCAGTAGTACCCCCTGGACAGGGGGCTATGGCTACACCTTC
>.|TRBD1|TRBV27|TRBJ1-2
CASSLNRGNYGYTF
TGTGCCAGCAGTTTAAACAGGGGAAACTATGGCTACACCTTC
>.|TRBD1|TRBV19|TRBJ1-2
CASSDRAPYGYTF
TGTGCCAGTAGTGACAGGGCCCCCTATGGCTACACCTTC
>.|TRBD1|TRBV9|TRBJ2-2
CASSARTGANTGELFF
TGTGCCAGCAGCGCCCGGACAGGGGCGAACACCGGGGAGCTGTTTTTT
>.|.|TRBV9|TRBJ2-7
CASSVDGGRSYEQYF
TGTGCCAGCAGCGTAGACGGCGGCCGCTCCTACGAGCAGTACTTC
>once|TRBD1|TRBV4-3|TRBJ1-2
CASSPLLRDSYGYTF
TGCGCCAGCAGCCCTCTACTCAGGGACAGCTATGGCTACACCTTC
>.|TRBD2|TRBV12-3/TRBV12-4|TRBJ2-1
CASTAGLVDEQFF
TGTGCCAGCACCGCGGGACTAGTCGATGAGCAGTTCTTC
>.|TRBD1|TRBV7-2|TRBJ2-7
CASSPGTGGYEQYF
TGTGCCAGCAGCCCCGGGACAGGGGGCTACGAGCAGTACTTC
>.|.|TRBV5-4|TRBJ1-2
CASSRTDRNYGYTF
TGTGCCAGCAGCCGTACTGACAGGAACTATGGCTACACCTTC